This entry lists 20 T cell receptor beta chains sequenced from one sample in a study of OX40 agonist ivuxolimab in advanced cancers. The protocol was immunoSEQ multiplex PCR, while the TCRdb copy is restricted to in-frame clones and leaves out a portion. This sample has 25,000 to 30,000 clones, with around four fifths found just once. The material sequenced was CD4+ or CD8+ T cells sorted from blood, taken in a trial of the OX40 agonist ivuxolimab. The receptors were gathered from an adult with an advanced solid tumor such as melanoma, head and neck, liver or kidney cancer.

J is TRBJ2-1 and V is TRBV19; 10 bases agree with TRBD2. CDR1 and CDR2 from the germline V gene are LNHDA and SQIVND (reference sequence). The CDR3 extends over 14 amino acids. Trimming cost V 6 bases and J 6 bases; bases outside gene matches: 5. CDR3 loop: CASSLSGGFNEQFF. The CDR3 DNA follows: TGTGCCAGTAGCCTTAGCGGGGGGTTCAATGAGCAGTTCTTC.

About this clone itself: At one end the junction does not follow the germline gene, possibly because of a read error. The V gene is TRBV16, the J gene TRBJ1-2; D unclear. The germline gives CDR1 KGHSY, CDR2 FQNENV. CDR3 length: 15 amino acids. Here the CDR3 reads CASSRKNGLGIGSAF. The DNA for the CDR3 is TGTGCCAGCAGCCGTAAAAATGGTCTTGGCATTGGTTCGGCCTTC.

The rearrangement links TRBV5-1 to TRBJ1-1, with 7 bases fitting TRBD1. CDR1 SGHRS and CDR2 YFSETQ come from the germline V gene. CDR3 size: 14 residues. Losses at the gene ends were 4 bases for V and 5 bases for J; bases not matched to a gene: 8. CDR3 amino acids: CASSRTGVRTEAFF. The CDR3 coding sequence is TGCGCCAGCAGCAGAACAGGGGTACGGACTGAAGCTTTCTTT.

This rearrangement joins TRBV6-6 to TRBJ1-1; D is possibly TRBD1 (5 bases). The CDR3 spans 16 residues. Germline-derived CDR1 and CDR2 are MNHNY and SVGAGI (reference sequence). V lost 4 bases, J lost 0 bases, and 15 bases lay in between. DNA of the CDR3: TGTGCCAGCAGTTTGCCCAGGGCCGGTATGAACACTGAAGCTTTCTTT. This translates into CASSLPRAGMNTEAFF.

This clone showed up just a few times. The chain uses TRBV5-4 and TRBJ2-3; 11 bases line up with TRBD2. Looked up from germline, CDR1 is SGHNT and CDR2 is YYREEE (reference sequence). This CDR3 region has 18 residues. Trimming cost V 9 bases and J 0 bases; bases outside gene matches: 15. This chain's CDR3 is CATTDGLAGGTSTDTQYF. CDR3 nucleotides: TGTGCCACCACAGACGGGCTAGCGGGGGGAACTAGCACAGATACGCAGTATTTT.

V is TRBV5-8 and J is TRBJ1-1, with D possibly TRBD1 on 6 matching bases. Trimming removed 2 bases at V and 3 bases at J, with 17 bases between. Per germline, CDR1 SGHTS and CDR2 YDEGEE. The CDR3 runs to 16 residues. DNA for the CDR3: TGTGCCAGCAGCTTCTTGGTTCGACAGGTTCACACTGAAGCTTTCTTT. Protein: CASSFLVRQVHTEAFF.

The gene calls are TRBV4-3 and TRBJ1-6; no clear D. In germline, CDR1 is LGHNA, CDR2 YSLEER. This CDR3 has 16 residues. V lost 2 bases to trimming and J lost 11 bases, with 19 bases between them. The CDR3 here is CASSQFSESQRTPLHF. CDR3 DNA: TGCGCCAGCAGCCAATTTTCAGAATCCCAGCGGACACCCCTCCACTTT.

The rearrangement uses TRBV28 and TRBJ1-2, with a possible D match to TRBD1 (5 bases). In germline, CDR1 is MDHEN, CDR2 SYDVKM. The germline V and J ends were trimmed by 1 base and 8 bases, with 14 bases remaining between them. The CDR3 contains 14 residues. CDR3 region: CASSLLGTGGGYTF. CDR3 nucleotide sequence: TGTGCCAGCAGTTTATTAGGTACCGGGGGAGGCTACACCTTC.

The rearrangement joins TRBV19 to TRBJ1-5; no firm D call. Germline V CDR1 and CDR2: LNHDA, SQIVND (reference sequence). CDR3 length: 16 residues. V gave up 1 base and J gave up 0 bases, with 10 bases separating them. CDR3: CASSIGLPYSNQPQHF. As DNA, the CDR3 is TGTGCCAGTAGTATAGGACTTCCTTATAGCAATCAGCCCCAGCATTTT.

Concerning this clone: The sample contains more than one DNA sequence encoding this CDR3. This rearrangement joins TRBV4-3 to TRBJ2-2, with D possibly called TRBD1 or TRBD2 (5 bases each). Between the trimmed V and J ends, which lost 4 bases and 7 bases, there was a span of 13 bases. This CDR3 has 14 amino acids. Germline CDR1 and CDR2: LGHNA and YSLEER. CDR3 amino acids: CASSLGTGGGELFF. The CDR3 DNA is TGCGCCAGCAGCCTTGGGACCGGTGGCGGGGAGCTGTTTTTT.

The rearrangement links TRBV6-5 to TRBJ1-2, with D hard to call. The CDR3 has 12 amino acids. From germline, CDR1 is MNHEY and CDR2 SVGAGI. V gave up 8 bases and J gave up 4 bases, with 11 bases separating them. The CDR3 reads CASYWSTYGYTF. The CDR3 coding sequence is TGTGCCAGCTATTGGAGTACCTATGGCTACACCTTC.

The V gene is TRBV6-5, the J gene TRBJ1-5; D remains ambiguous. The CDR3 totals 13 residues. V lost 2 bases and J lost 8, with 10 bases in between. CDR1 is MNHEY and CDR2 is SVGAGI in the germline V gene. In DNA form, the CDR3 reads TGTGCCAGCAGTTACAAGGTCGAAGAGCCCCAGCATTTT. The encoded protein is CASSYKVEEPQHF.

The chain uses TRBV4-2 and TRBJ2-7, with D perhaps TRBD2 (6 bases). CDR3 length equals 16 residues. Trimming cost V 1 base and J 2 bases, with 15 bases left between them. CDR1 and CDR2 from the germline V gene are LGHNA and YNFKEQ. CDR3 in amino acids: CASSQGPGELTYEQYF. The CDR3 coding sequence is TGTGCCAGCAGCCAAGGGCCGGGGGAACTCACCTACGAGCAGTACTTC.

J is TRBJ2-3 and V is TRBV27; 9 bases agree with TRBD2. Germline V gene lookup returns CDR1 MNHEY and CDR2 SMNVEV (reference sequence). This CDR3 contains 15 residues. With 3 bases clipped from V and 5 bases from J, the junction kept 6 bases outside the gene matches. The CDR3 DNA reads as TGTGCCAGCAGTTTGCGGGGGGGGCCGGTAGATACGCAGTATTTT. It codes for CASSLRGGPVDTQYF.

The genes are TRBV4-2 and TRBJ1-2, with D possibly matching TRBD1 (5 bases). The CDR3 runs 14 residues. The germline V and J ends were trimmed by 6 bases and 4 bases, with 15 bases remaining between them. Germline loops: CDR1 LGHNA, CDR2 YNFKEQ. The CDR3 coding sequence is TGTGCCAGCAGTTACATGGACACCACCTATGGCTACACCTTC. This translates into CASSYMDTTYGYTF.

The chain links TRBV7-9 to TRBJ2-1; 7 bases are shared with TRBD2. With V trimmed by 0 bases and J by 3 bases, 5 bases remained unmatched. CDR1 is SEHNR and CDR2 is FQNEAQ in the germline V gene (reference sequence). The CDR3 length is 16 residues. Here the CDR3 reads CASSLAGSGDYNEQFF. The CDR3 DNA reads TGTGCCAGCAGCTTAGCGGGCAGCGGGGACTACAATGAGCAGTTCTTC.

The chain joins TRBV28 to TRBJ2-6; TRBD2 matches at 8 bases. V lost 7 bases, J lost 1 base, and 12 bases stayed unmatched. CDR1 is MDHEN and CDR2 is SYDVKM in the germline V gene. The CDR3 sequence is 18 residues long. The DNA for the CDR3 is TGTGCCAGCACTGAATTTCGCGGGGGGTTTTCTGGGGCCAACGTCCTGACTTTC. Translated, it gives CASTEFRGGFSGANVLTF.

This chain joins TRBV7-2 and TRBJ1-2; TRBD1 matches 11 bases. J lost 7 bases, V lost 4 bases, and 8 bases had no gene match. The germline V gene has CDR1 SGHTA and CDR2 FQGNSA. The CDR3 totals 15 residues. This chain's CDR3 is CASSSPGQGALGYTF. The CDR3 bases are TGTGCCAGCAGCTCCCCAGGACAGGGGGCGCTTGGCTACACCTTC.

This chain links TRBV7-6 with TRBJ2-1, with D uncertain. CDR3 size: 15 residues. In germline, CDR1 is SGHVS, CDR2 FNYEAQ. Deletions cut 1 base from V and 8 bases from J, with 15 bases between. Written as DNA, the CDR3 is TGTGCCAGCAGCTTAGAGACTTTCTCGACCGATGAGCAGTTCTTC. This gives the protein CASSLETFSTDEQFF. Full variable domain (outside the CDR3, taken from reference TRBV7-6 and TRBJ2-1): GAGVSQSPRYKVTKRGQDVALRCDPISGHVSLYWYRQALGQGPEFLTYFNYEAQQDKSGLPNDRFSAERPEGSISTLTIQRTEQRDSAMYRCASSLETFSTDEQFFGPGTRLTVL.

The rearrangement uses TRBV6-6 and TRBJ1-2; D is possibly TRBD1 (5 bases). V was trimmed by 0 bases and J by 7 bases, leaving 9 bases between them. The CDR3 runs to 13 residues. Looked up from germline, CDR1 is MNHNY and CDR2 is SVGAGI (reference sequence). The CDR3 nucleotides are TGTGCCAGCAGTTACTCCGACAGCGGTGGCTACACCTTC. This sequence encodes CASSYSDSGGYTF.